The clone carrying this T cell receptor (beta chain) was counted a few times. The CDR3 totals 14 residues. The V gene end was trimmed by 9 bases and the J gene end by 0 bases; junction bases not matched to a gene: 5. From germline, CDR1 is KGHSH and CDR2 LQKENI. These data belong to a study of blood T cells in healthy people across ages. A J-beta primer mix and a sample-barcoded 5' primer were used in a second PCR of roughly 6 to 12 cycles. TCRdb reanalysed the 5' RACE reads using MiXCR and keeps one entry per CDR3 protein. The sample includes about 570,000 distinct CDR3 sequences, about 26% of them seen just once. The sample was also linked to a second study, of T cells of mothers and their children.

Sequenced material: blood. This receptor was taken from a boy younger than 10 in good health. The chain couples TRBV18 to TRBJ1-3; TRBD1 aligns across 7 bases. As DNA, the CDR3 is TGTGCCAGTGGCGACAGGGACTCTGGAAACACCATATATTTT. This encodes CASGDRDSGNTIYF.